Following are 18 T cell receptor beta chains from one sample sequenced in a study of PD-1 blockade in classical Hodgkin lymphoma. As to time point: cycle 4 day 1 (C4D1), after 5 to 7 weeks of nivolumab. The patients all showed relapse after autologous stem cell transplantation, while their brentuximab vedotin exposure varied. Libraries were prepared by immunoSEQ multiplex PCR; TCRdb keeps only in-frame clonotypes and omits some of them. The sample holds over 25,000 clones, 55% to 85% seen once. Sample: peripheral blood mononuclear cells (PBMCs), taken before the fourth cycle of nivolumab. The receptors come from a human donor with classical Hodgkin lymphoma.

This clone appeared once. This sequence joins TRBV7-6 and TRBJ1-1; the D is unclear. V gave up 6 bases and J gave up 1 base, with 9 bases separating them. There are 13 residues in the CDR3. From germline, CDR1 is SGHVS and CDR2 FNYEAQ. The CDR3 sequence: CASSLGRNTEAFF. DNA of the CDR3: TGTGCCAGCAGTCTTGGACGGAACACTGAAGCTTTCTTT.

The rearrangement joins TRBV28 to TRBJ1-5; D gene ambiguous. CDR1 is MDHEN and CDR2 is SYDVKM in the germline V gene. This CDR3 is built from 13 residues. Trimming cost V 7 bases and J 4 bases, with 11 bases left between them. CDR3 coding DNA: TGTGCCAGCAAACCTAGTGGAAATCAGCCCCAGCATTTT. Translated: CASKPSGNQPQHF.

This clone came up a few times. The J gene is TRBJ2-7, the V gene TRBV19; no firm D call. The V gene's germline CDR1 is LNHDA and CDR2 SQIVND (reference sequence). This CDR3 is built from 13 residues. V dropped 4 bases and J dropped 6 bases, with 13 bases sitting between them. The CDR3 DNA is TGTGCCAGTAGTAGATCGGTAGGGTTCGAGCAGTACTTC. Protein: CASSRSVGFEQYF.

The V gene is TRBV30, the J gene TRBJ2-3, with D possibly TRBD1 on 5 matching bases. This CDR3 region has 14 residues. CDR1 is GTSNPN, CDR2 SVGIG, per germline (reference sequence). V was trimmed by 3 bases and J by 3 bases, leaving 13 bases between them. CDR3: CAWRDTGRTDTQYF. The CDR3 bases are TGTGCCTGGAGGGACACAGGCCGGACAGATACGCAGTATTTT.

The gene calls are TRBV29-1 and TRBJ2-3, with 7 nucleotides matching TRBD2. Trimming at V came to 4 bases and at J to 0 bases, leaving 4 bases not matched to a gene. The germline CDR1 and CDR2 sequences are SQVTM and ANQGSEA. The length of the CDR3 is 14 residues. The CDR3 bases are TGCAGCGTTGTAGAGCGGGGAAGCACAGATACGCAGTATTTT. Translation gives CSVVERGSTDTQYF.

The genes are TRBV21-1 and TRBJ2-3; the tabulated D call, TRBD1, remains unverified against the DNA. TRBV21-1 is assigned pseudogene status. This CDR3 region has 17 residues. As DNA, the CDR3 is TGTGCCAGCAGCAAAAGGGGCCCCCCGGGACAGGGTGATACGCAGTATTTT. Encoded protein: CASSKRGPPGQGDTQYF.

This clone is deemed large. V usage is TRBV7-8 and J usage is TRBJ1-6, with a tentative D call TRBD1 (5 bases). V was cut by 8 bases and J by 6 bases, with 14 bases left in between. The germline CDR1 and CDR2 sequences are SGHVS and FQNEAQ. This CDR3 contains 14 residues. The CDR3 spells CASSSGDLNSPLHF. The CDR3 region has the DNA TGTGCCAGCTCTTCCGGGGACCTTAATTCACCCCTCCACTTT.

V and J are TRBV6-6 and TRBJ1-3; D gene unclear. Germline-derived CDR1 and CDR2 are MNHNY and SVGAGI (reference sequence). This CDR3 region has 14 residues. V was trimmed by 8 bases and J by 0 bases, leaving 11 bases between them. CDR3 sequence reads: CASLTPGSGNTIYF. The CDR3 DNA reads as TGTGCCAGCCTAACCCCGGGCTCTGGAAACACCATATATTTT.

This chain connects TRBV19 to TRBJ2-7, with D possibly TRBD2 on 5 matching bases. CDR3 length: 15 residues. The germline V gene has CDR1 LNHDA and CDR2 SQIVND (reference sequence). Trimming left V 5 bases short and J 3 bases short, with 17 bases between. The CDR3 coding sequence is TGTGCCAGTAGTTCGAACCGAGGAGGCGTCTACGAGCAGTACTTC. Encoded protein: CASSSNRGGVYEQYF.

This clone came up a few times. The rearrangement uses TRBV11-2 and TRBJ2-5; TRBD2 might be the D (6 bases). Germline V gives CDR1 SGHAT, CDR2 FQNNGV. The CDR3 is made up of 14 amino acids. Trimming pared 4 bases from V and 5 bases from J, leaving 14 bases between. CDR3 DNA sequence: TGTGCCAGCAGCTCGCACCGGGACTTTGAGACCCAGTACTTC. This translates into CASSSHRDFETQYF.

J is TRBJ2-7 and V is TRBV2; TRBD1 aligns across 10 bases. Trimming removed 6 bases from V and 0 bases from J; junction bases left unmatched: 2. The CDR3 has 14 amino acids. CDR1 and CDR2 from the germline V gene are SNHLY and FYNNEI. The CDR3, as DNA: TGTGCCAGCAGGGGACAGGGGAGCTCCTACGAGCAGTACTTC. Translation: CASRGQGSSYEQYF.

In this sample, this clone turned up a few times. The chain uses TRBV5-1 and TRBJ2-1, with a weak D call TRBD2 (5 bases). This CDR3 has 13 amino acids. Trimming removed 5 bases at V and 5 bases at J, with 11 bases between. The germline gives CDR1 SGHRS, CDR2 YFSETQ. CDR3 sequence: CASRQRAHNEQFF. Written as DNA, the CDR3 is TGCGCCAGCAGACAGAGGGCCCACAATGAGCAGTTCTTC. Full variable domain (outside the CDR3, taken from reference TRBV5-1 and TRBJ2-1): KAGVTQTPRYLIKTRGQQVTLSCSPISGHRSVSWYQQTPGQGLQFLFEYFSETQRNKGNFPGRFSGRQFSNSRSEMNVSTLELGDSALYLCASRQRAHNEQFFGPGTRLTVL.

The chain combines TRBV30 with TRBJ2-7; unclear D gene. Germline loops: CDR1 GTSNPN, CDR2 SVGIG (reference sequence). V dropped 0 bases and J dropped 2 bases, with 23 bases sitting between them. CDR3 size: 18 residues. The CDR3 here is CAWSVSLDRASFTYEQYF. The CDR3 nucleotides are TGTGCCTGGAGTGTCAGCCTCGATCGGGCGTCCTTTACCTACGAGCAGTACTTC. Drawing the rest from reference TRBV30 and TRBJ2-7, the complete variable domain is SQTIHQWPATLVQPVGSPLSLECTVEGTSNPNLYWYRQAAGRGLQLLFYSVGIGQISSEVPQNLSASRPQDRQFILSSKKLLLSDSGFYLCAWSVSLDRASFTYEQYFGPGTRLTVT.

This clone is a singleton in its sample. This chain uses TRBV9 with TRBJ2-7, with D unclear. The CDR3 has 15 residues. Trimming shortened V by 3 bases and J by 3 bases, and 16 bases separated the two germline ends. CDR1 and CDR2 (germline): SGDLS, YYNGEE. As DNA, the CDR3 is TGTGCCAGCAGCGCTTCGACCTCTCAGCTCTACGAGCAGTACTTC. Translating it yields CASSASTSQLYEQYF.

The V gene is TRBV19, the J gene TRBJ1-1, with a weak D call TRBD1 (5 bases). Trimming pared 5 bases from V and 1 base from J, leaving 14 bases between. Germline assignment: CDR1 LNHDA and CDR2 SQIVND (reference sequence). The CDR3 loop spans 15 amino acids. The CDR3 here is CASSPRTGGNTEAFF. The CDR3 DNA follows: TGTGCCAGTAGTCCACGGACCGGGGGGAACACTGAAGCTTTCTTT.

This rearrangement joins TRBV28 to TRBJ2-3; TRBD1 is a possible D gene (7 bases). The germline V and J ends were trimmed by 2 bases and 4 bases, with 13 bases remaining between them. The CDR3 is 15 amino acids. Germline lookup yields CDR1 MDHEN and CDR2 SYDVKM. The CDR3 is CASSLGGGGADTQYF. The CDR3 nucleotides read TGTGCCAGCAGTTTAGGTGGAGGGGGCGCAGATACGCAGTATTTT.

V is TRBV11-2 and J is TRBJ2-5, with 7 nucleotides matching TRBD2. V lost 0 bases and J lost 7; bases outside the gene matches: 8. CDR3 length: 15 amino acids. CDR1 is SGHAT and CDR2 is FQNNGV in the germline V gene. Here the CDR3 DNA reads TGTGCCAGCAGCTTAGATGAGCGGGGTCGTGGGACCCAGTACTTC. It yields the protein CASSLDERGRGTQYF.

This chain links TRBV6-1 with TRBJ2-7; 12 nucleotides line up with TRBD1. CDR3 length: 14 residues. CDR1 MNHNS and CDR2 SASEGT come from the germline V gene. Trimming removed 6 bases from V and 6 bases from J; junction bases left unmatched: 6. The CDR3 sequence is CASRRDRGRVEQYF. CDR3 nucleotide sequence: TGTGCCAGCAGGAGGGACAGGGGGCGAGTCGAGCAGTACTTC.